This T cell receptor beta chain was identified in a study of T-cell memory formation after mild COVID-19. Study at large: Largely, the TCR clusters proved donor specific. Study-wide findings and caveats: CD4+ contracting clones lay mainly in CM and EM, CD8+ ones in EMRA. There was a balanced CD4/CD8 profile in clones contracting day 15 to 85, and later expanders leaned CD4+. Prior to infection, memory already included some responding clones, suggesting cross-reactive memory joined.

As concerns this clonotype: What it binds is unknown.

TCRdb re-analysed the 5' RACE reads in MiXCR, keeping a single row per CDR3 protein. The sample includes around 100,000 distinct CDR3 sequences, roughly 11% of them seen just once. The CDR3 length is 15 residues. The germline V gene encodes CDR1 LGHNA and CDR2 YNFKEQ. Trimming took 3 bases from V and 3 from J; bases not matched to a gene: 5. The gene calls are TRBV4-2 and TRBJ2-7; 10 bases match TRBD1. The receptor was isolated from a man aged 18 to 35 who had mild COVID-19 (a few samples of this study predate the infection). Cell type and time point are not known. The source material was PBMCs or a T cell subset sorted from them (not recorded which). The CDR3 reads CASSQTTGGYYEQYV. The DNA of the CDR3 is TGTGCCAGCAGCCAGACGACAGGGGGCTACTACGAGCAGTACGTC.